Each of the 17 T cell receptor beta chains below was sequenced from the same sample in a study of PD-1 blockade in classical Hodgkin lymphoma. Every single patient, without exception, relapsed after autologous stem cell transplantation, and brentuximab vedotin exposure varied. Clones were read by immunoSEQ multiplex PCR, and TCRdb kept only the in-frame ones, dropping some. The sample contains some 60,000 clones, roughly nine tenths of which appear only once. This specimen was peripheral blood mononuclear cells (PBMCs), taken at baseline. The receptor source for this set is a human donor with classical Hodgkin lymphoma.

This chain uses TRBV5-8 with TRBJ1-2, with 9 bases aligning to TRBD1. J lost 4 bases, V lost 7 bases, and 5 bases had no gene match. Germline CDR1 and CDR2: SGHTS and YDEGEE. The CDR3 is 13 amino acids. The CDR3: CASGTGMFYGYTF. CDR3 DNA: TGTGCCAGCGGGACAGGGATGTTCTATGGCTACACCTTC.

The chain carries TRBV5-6 and TRBJ2-1, with TRBD2 identical over 10 bases. Germline assignment: CDR1 SGHDT and CDR2 YYEEEE. J was trimmed by 6 bases and V by 4 bases; bases with no gene match: 7. The length of the CDR3 is 15 residues. The CDR3 spells CASSPLAGGFNEQFF. The CDR3 DNA sequence: TGTGCCAGCAGCCCTTTAGCGGGAGGTTTCAATGAGCAGTTCTTC.

The CDR3 loop is CASSLGQGGQPQHF. The CDR3, as DNA: TGTGCCAGCAGCTTAGGCCAGGGTGGGCAGCCCCAGCATTTT. This chain connects TRBV7-9 to TRBJ1-5, with D tentatively TRBD1 (5 bases). Deletions cut 1 base from V and 7 bases from J, with 11 bases between. CDR1 SEHNR and CDR2 FQNEAQ come from the germline V gene (reference sequence). This CDR3 spans 14 amino acids.

V usage is TRBV9 and J usage is TRBJ2-3; 9 bases align to TRBD2. Germline loops: CDR1 SGDLS, CDR2 YYNGEE. This CDR3 contains 16 residues. The V and J ends lost 4 bases and 2 bases, in that order; junction bases with no gene match: 8. CDR3 sequence: CASSISGGTYTDTQYF. The CDR3 DNA follows: TGTGCCAGCAGCATCAGCGGGGGGACCTACACAGATACGCAGTATTTT.

The rearrangement links TRBV15 to TRBJ1-5; D is uncertain. The CDR3 has 14 amino acids. CDR1 is LNHNV, CDR2 YYDKDF, per germline (reference sequence). Trimming stripped 0 bases from V and 1 base from J, with 4 bases between. The chain's CDR3 is CATSREGSNQPQHF. CDR3 bases: TGTGCCACCAGCAGAGAAGGGAGCAATCAGCCCCAGCATTTT.

This chain uses TRBV28 with TRBJ1-1; 10 positions agree with TRBD1. The V gene's germline CDR1 is MDHEN and CDR2 SYDVKM. V gave up 5 bases and J gave up 1 base; unmatched junction bases: 7. The CDR3 contains 16 residues. The DNA of the CDR3 is TGTGCCAGCAGTCCTCATGGACAGGGGGGGAACACTGAAGCTTTCTTT. Translated: CASSPHGQGGNTEAFF.

Only one count was recorded for this clone. The chain uses TRBV6-1 and TRBJ1-4; TRBD1 matches at 7 bases. Trimming took 7 bases from V and 8 from J; bases not matched to a gene: 10. The germline V gene has CDR1 MNHNS and CDR2 SASEGT. CDR3 length: 14 amino acids. CDR3 nucleotide sequence: TGTGCCAGCACCCTAAGACAGGGAAGCGAAAAACTGTTTTTT. It is translated as CASTLRQGSEKLFF.

The rearrangement uses TRBV10-3 and TRBJ2-2; tentatively, D is TRBD2 (6 bases). The V end was cut by 4 bases, the J end by 4 bases, with 7 bases between. CDR1 is ENHRY, CDR2 SYGVKD, per germline. The CDR3 runs 13 residues. CDR3 amino acids: CAISGGGTGELFF. DNA for the CDR3: TGTGCCATCAGTGGGGGAGGCACCGGGGAGCTGTTTTTT.

The chain couples TRBV28 to TRBJ2-3, with 10 bases matching TRBD2. V lost 10 bases to trimming and J lost 6 bases; unmatched junction nucleotides: 10. CDR1 and CDR2 (germline): MDHEN, SYDVKM. This CDR3 is 14 amino acids long. The DNA of the CDR3 is TGTGCCACTGTTAGGACTAGCGGCCGCGATACGCAGTATTTT. Residues: CATVRTSGRDTQYF.

About this clone itself: One junction end does not reproduce the germline sequence, and a read error may be involved. The CDR3 sequence is CASSFGENTEAFF. The CDR3 coding sequence is TGTGCTAGCAGCTTCGGGGAGAACACTGAAGCTTTCTTT. The chain combines TRBV7-7 with TRBJ1-1; D is ambiguous. This CDR3 has 13 residues. Germline lookup yields CDR1 SSHAT and CDR2 FNYEAQ (reference sequence).

The chain has TRBV6-1 and TRBJ2-5; 7 positions match TRBD1. V shed 6 bases, J shed 4 bases, and the junction held 2 bases outside the gene matches. The CDR3 length is 12 residues. Germline CDR1 and CDR2: MNHNS and SASEGT. For the CDR3, the DNA is TGTGCCAGCAGGAGGACAGGAGAGACCCAGTACTTC. This sequence encodes CASRRTGETQYF.

This clone has just one count. The chain is built from TRBV5-4 and TRBJ2-3, with 14 bases fitting TRBD2. Trimming took 2 bases from V and 6 from J; bases not matched to a gene: 8. This CDR3 contains 17 residues. CDR1 SGHNT and CDR2 YYREEE come from the germline V gene (reference sequence). The CDR3 is CASSFARLAGGSDTQYF. CDR3 DNA sequence: TGTGCCAGCAGCTTCGCTAGACTAGCGGGAGGGTCCGATACGCAGTATTTT.

The chain joins TRBV5-8 to TRBJ2-7, with D perhaps TRBD2 (7 bases). This CDR3 spans 15 amino acids. V was cut by 6 bases and J by 3 bases, with 19 bases left in between. Germline V CDR1 and CDR2: SGHTS, YDEGEE. The CDR3 is CASNFKGGASYEQYF. The CDR3 nucleotides read TGTGCCAGCAACTTCAAGGGGGGGGCGAGCTACGAGCAGTACTTC.

The chain joins TRBV5-4 to TRBJ2-5, with 12 nucleotides matching TRBD2. Germline loops: CDR1 SGHNT, CDR2 YYREEE (reference sequence). V was pared by 2 bases and J by 2 bases, with 4 bases of the junction left unmatched. This CDR3 is 16 amino acids long. CDR3 in DNA: TGTGCCAGCAGCTTTAGGACTAGCGGGGCACAAGAGACCCAGTACTTC. It codes for CASSFRTSGAQETQYF.

The chain is built from TRBV10-3 and TRBJ2-3; 7 bases are shared with TRBD1. The V gene's germline CDR1 is ENHRY and CDR2 SYGVKD. The CDR3 covers 12 residues. With 8 bases clipped from V and 4 bases from J, the junction kept 3 bases outside the gene matches. The CDR3, as DNA: TGTGCCATCTCAACAGGGGCAGATACGCAGTATTTT. Translating it yields CAISTGADTQYF.

The rearrangement joins TRBV5-1 to TRBJ2-2, with a tentative D call TRBD2 (6 bases). V lost 5 bases and J lost 2, with 10 bases in between. The germline gives CDR1 SGHRS, CDR2 YFSETQ. This CDR3 is 14 amino acids long. The CDR3 loop is CASSRGTNTGELFF. CDR3 nucleotides: TGCGCCAGCAGTCGGGGGACTAACACCGGGGAGCTGTTTTTT.

This chain uses TRBV6-1 with TRBJ2-1; D is possibly TRBD1 (5 bases). The germline V gene has CDR1 MNHNS and CDR2 SASEGT. This CDR3 has 16 residues. V dropped 3 bases and J dropped 0 bases, with 12 bases sitting between them. CDR3 sequence (DNA): TGTGCCAGCAGTGAGTGGGGCATGAGCTCCTACAATGAGCAGTTCTTC. Its translation: CASSEWGMSSYNEQFF.